The clone carrying this TCR beta chain has only a few counts. As yet, its antigen is unknown. The data are from a study of T cells after yellow fever vaccination. Study-level background: Libraries from low-cell-number fractions were prepared with the SMART-Seq v4 Ultra Low Input RNA kit. General observations from the study: Reappearance after the booster was seen for most primary-vaccination clones, at 95% to 97% CD4 and 75% to 90% CD8.

TCRdb redid the calling of the 5' RACE reads with MiXCR, one entry per CDR3 protein. The sample yields more than 80,000 distinct CDR3 sequences, around 5.8% seen once. The receptor was isolated from a man between 18 and 29 years old who received the YFV17D yellow fever vaccine. The source was CD8+ T cells sorted from PBMCs, collected 10 days after the yellow fever booster vaccination.

CDR3 nucleotides: TGTGCCAGCAGCTCGGACAGGGGGCGAGAGACCCAGTACTTC. This encodes CASSSDRGRETQYF. The V and J genes are TRBV5-4 and TRBJ2-5, with 11 bases that match TRBD1. The CDR3 is 14 residues long. The ends lost 3 bases at V and 4 bases at J; junction bases unmatched: 2. Germline CDR1 SGHNT, CDR2 YYREEE (reference sequence).